This is a list of T cell receptor beta chains from one sample in a study of identical twins. One entry per CDR3 protein results from TCRdb running MiXCR on the 5' RACE reads. The sample has 1.5 million to 2 million distinct CDR3 sequences; more than 30% are singletons. The material sequenced was cord blood. These TCRs come from a newborn girl in good health. Both conserved end residues are part of each CDR3. D genes are given only for firm matches. Size is stated for part of the rows, as once, few or many counts, or as a class when the clone is expanded.

v_call,clone_size,d_call,j_call,cdr3_length,cdr3_aa,cdr3_nt
TRBV29-1,many,TRBD2,TRBJ2-1,14,CSVRTSGRPNEQFF,TGCAGCGTCCGGACTAGCGGGAGACCTAATGAGCAGTTCTTC
TRBV29-1,few,TRBD2,TRBJ2-7,16,CSVVGAGAGAYNEQYF,TGCAGCGTTGTTGGAGCGGGAGCTGGCGCCTACAATGAGCAGTACTTC
TRBV29-1,NA,NA,TRBJ1-2,11,CSVAQGGGYTF,TGCAGCGTTGCACAGGGAGGTGGCTACACCTTC
TRBV12-3/TRBV12-4,NA,TRBD1,TRBJ2-3,16,CASSPGTGPRTDTQYF,TGTGCCAGCAGTCCCGGGACAGGGCCCCGCACAGATACGCAGTATTTT
TRBV3-1,NA,TRBD2,TRBJ2-7,17,CASSKGLAGGSSYEQYF,TGTGCCAGCAGCAAGGGACTAGCGGGAGGGTCCTCCTACGAGCAGTACTTC
TRBV24-1,NA,NA,TRBJ2-7,13,CATSRGRKDEQYF,TGTGCCACCAGTCGGGGGCGAAAGGACGAGCAGTACTTC
TRBV19,NA,TRBD2,TRBJ2-1,15,CASSSGRLNYNEQFF,TGTGCCAGTAGTAGCGGGAGGCTAAACTACAATGAGCAGTTCTTC
TRBV10-3,many,NA,TRBJ2-7,12,CAISETGYEQYF,TGTGCCATCAGTGAGACAGGGTACGAGCAGTACTTC
TRBV20-1,NA,NA,TRBJ2-3,15,CSASLFHSSADTQYF,TGCAGTGCTAGCCTTTTCCATTCTAGCGCAGATACGCAGTATTTT
TRBV12-3/TRBV12-4,few,NA,TRBJ1-4,15,CASTLRDGAHEKLFF,TGTGCCAGCACTCTCCGGGACGGAGCCCATGAAAAACTGTTTTTT
TRBV9,NA,NA,TRBJ2-7,14,CASSGKDHVREQYF,TGTGCCAGCAGCGGGAAAGACCACGTTAGGGAGCAGTACTTC
TRBV25-1,few,NA,TRBJ2-5,12,CASSEYSETQYF,TGTGCCAGCAGTGAATATTCAGAGACCCAGTACTTC
TRBV20-1,NA,TRBD2,TRBJ2-2,15,CSARLSRGDNGELFF,TGCAGTGCTAGATTAAGTCGGGGGGATAACGGGGAGCTGTTTTTT
TRBV20-1,few,TRBD2,TRBJ2-7,13,CSASTAGGYEQYF,TGCAGTGCTAGTACAGCGGGAGGGTACGAGCAGTACTTC
TRBV9,NA,TRBD2,TRBJ2-7,16,CASSVGTLAGYNEQYF,TGTGCCAGCAGCGTAGGAACGCTAGCGGGTTACAATGAGCAGTACTTC
TRBV29-1,many,TRBD2,TRBJ2-1,14,CSVELAVSYNEQFF,TGCAGCGTTGAACTAGCGGTTTCCTACAATGAGCAGTTCTTC
TRBV3-1,few,TRBD2,TRBJ2-1,16,CASSKLAGGLYNEQFF,TGTGCCAGCAGCAAATTAGCGGGGGGACTTTACAATGAGCAGTTCTTC
TRBV28,NA,TRBD1,TRBJ1-6,12,CASSLLGQALHF,TGTGCCAGCAGTTTACTTGGACAGGCACTCCACTTT
TRBV27,NA,NA,TRBJ2-6,16,CASSLIDSSGANVLTF,TGTGCCAGCAGTTTAATTGACAGCTCTGGGGCCAACGTCCTGACTTTC
TRBV28,many,NA,TRBJ2-1,15,CASSLTTRNINEQFF,TGTGCCAGCAGTTTAACGACTAGAAACATCAATGAGCAGTTCTTC
TRBV27,few,NA,TRBJ2-7,13,CASREGGAYEQYF,TGTGCCAGCAGGGAGGGGGGAGCCTACGAGCAGTACTTC
TRBV19,NA,NA,TRBJ2-1,16,CASSIGSGLPVSEQFF,TGTGCCAGTAGTATAGGTAGCGGCCTCCCCGTATCAGAGCAGTTCTTC
TRBV5-1,NA,TRBD1,TRBJ1-1,15,CASSFRGQGNTEAFF,TGCGCCAGCAGCTTTAGGGGACAGGGGAACACTGAAGCTTTCTTT
TRBV5-6,few,TRBD2,TRBJ2-7,15,CASSFSGRASYEQYF,TGTGCCAGCAGCTTTAGCGGGAGGGCTTCCTACGAGCAGTACTTC
TRBV20-1,few,TRBD1,TRBJ2-3,15,CSAAPAGGYTDTQYF,TGCAGTGCTGCCCCGGCAGGGGGTTACACAGATACGCAGTATTTT
TRBV9,NA,TRBD2,TRBJ2-1,15,CASSAGTTGGNEQFF,TGTGCCAGCAGCGCCGGGACTACCGGGGGCAATGAGCAGTTCTTC
TRBV2,once,TRBD1,TRBJ2-5,13,CANGDRVDNEQYF,TGTGCCAACGGGGACAGGGTTGACAATGAGCAGTACTTC
TRBV20-1,NA,NA,TRBJ1-1,15,CSAHEGALANTEAFF,TGCAGTGCTCACGAGGGTGCATTGGCGAACACTGAAGCTTTCTTT
TRBV20-1,NA,NA,TRBJ1-2,11,CSAIRNYGYTF,TGCAGTGCTATAAGGAACTATGGCTACACCTTC
TRBV10-3,NA,TRBD2,TRBJ2-2,15,CAIRAGGSNTGELFF,TGTGCCATCAGAGCGGGAGGCTCGAACACCGGGGAGCTGTTTTTT
TRBV10-3,few,NA,TRBJ1-2,14,CAISEWAANYGYTF,TGTGCCATCAGTGAGTGGGCCGCTAACTATGGCTACACCTTC
TRBV5-1,many,TRBD2,TRBJ2-7,16,CASSLVAGGSSYEQYF,TGCGCCAGCAGCTTGGTAGCGGGAGGTTCCTCCTACGAGCAGTACTTC
TRBV27,NA,TRBD1,TRBJ2-7,14,CASGRTGYSYEQYF,TGTGCCAGCGGCCGGACAGGGTATTCCTACGAGCAGTACTTC
TRBV4-2,many,NA,TRBJ1-2,17,CASSQGVGRPLPHGYTF,TGTGCCAGCAGCCAAGGTGTGGGGCGGCCTCTCCCCCATGGCTACACCTTC
TRBV6-1,few,TRBD1,TRBJ2-7,14,CASSWTGTPYEQYF,TGTGCTAGCAGTTGGACAGGGACCCCCTACGAGCAGTACTTC
TRBV4-1,few,NA,TRBJ1-1,14,CASSPTRPNTEAFF,TGCGCCAGCAGCCCCACACGGCCGAACACTGAAGCTTTCTTT
TRBV6-1,NA,NA,TRBJ2-2,15,CASSEGPVNTGELFF,TGTGCCAGCAGTGAAGGTCCAGTGAACACCGGGGAGCTGTTTTTT
TRBV24-1,few,NA,TRBJ2-3,11,CATSFGATQYF,TGTGCCACCAGTTTTGGCGCTACGCAGTATTTT
TRBV20-1,NA,NA,TRBJ1-5,17,CSAISERPPVSNQPQHF,TGCAGTGCTATCTCCGAGAGACCCCCCGTAAGCAATCAGCCCCAGCATTTT
TRBV5-1,few,NA,TRBJ1-6,17,CASSPGHLSSYNSPLHF,TGCGCCAGCAGCCCGGGACACCTTAGCTCCTATAATTCACCCCTCCACTTT
TRBV20-1,NA,NA,TRBJ2-7,13,CSASAAGLHEQYF,TGCAGTGCTAGTGCGGCGGGACTCCACGAGCAGTACTTC
TRBV3-1,NA,NA,TRBJ1-1,14,CASSQGVRDTEAFF,TGTGCCAGCAGCCAGGGGGTGCGGGACACTGAAGCTTTCTTT
TRBV20-1,NA,NA,TRBJ1-6,14,CSAYDSSYNSPLHF,TGCAGTGCTTACGACAGCTCCTATAATTCACCCCTCCACTTT
TRBV18,few,NA,TRBJ2-1,15,CASSLAIGPFNEQFF,TGTGCCAGCTCACTCGCTATCGGCCCCTTCAATGAGCAGTTCTTC
TRBV3-1,once,TRBD2,TRBJ2-1,15,CASSPFVSGNNEQFF,TGTGCCAGCAGCCCCTTTGTTAGCGGGAACAATGAGCAGTTCTTC
TRBV2,few,NA,TRBJ2-7,16,CASILAPLARSYEQYF,NA
TRBV29-1,few,TRBD2,TRBJ2-2,16,CSVEGLADSNTGELFF,TGCAGCGTTGAAGGGCTAGCGGATTCGAACACCGGGGAGCTGTTTTTT
TRBV2,NA,TRBD1,TRBJ1-2,16,CASSPIPRGQNYGYTF,TGTGCCAGCAGTCCCATACCCAGGGGGCAGAACTATGGCTACACCTTC
TRBV28,few,NA,TRBJ1-4,14,CASSITGLEEKLFF,TGTGCCAGCAGTATAACAGGGTTAGAGGAAAAACTGTTTTTT
TRBV27,NA,NA,TRBJ2-7,13,CASSSHGHYEQYF,TGTGCCAGCAGTTCCCACGGGCACTACGAGCAGTACTTC
TRBV2,NA,NA,TRBJ1-5,15,CASSEGETLNQPQHF,TGTGCCAGCAGTGAAGGGGAGACTCTCAATCAGCCCCAGCATTTT
TRBV27,NA,TRBD1,TRBJ2-7,14,CASSFRDRVFEQYF,TGTGCCAGCAGTTTCCGGGACAGGGTGTTCGAGCAGTACTTC
TRBV14,NA,NA,TRBJ1-4,16,CASSQARTATNEKLFF,TGTGCCAGCAGCCAAGCCCGGACAGCAACTAATGAAAAACTGTTTTTT
TRBV10-3,many,TRBD2,TRBJ2-7,17,CAISETGTSGRGYEQYF,TGTGCCATCAGTGAAACCGGGACTAGCGGGAGGGGTTACGAGCAGTACTTC
TRBV7-9,NA,NA,TRBJ1-4,14,CASRNSGFNEKLFF,TGTGCCAGCAGGAACTCCGGCTTTAATGAAAAACTGTTTTTT
TRBV12-5,few,TRBD2,TRBJ2-5,14,CASGLIAGVVEQYF,TGTGCTAGTGGTTTGATAGCGGGGGTTGTTGAGCAGTACTTC
TRBV28,NA,NA,TRBJ2-7,15,CASRGNRELSYEQYF,TGTGCCAGCAGGGGGAACAGGGAGCTCTCCTACGAGCAGTACTTC
TRBV20-1,NA,TRBD2,TRBJ2-3,14,CSASAGGPKDTQYF,TGCAGTGCTAGCGCGGGGGGGCCGAAAGATACGCAGTATTTT
TRBV20-1,NA,NA,TRBJ1-1,12,CSGKDPNTEAFF,TGCAGTGGCAAGGACCCGAACACTGAAGCTTTCTTT
TRBV20-1,NA,NA,TRBJ2-1,15,CSARDGGQRHNEQFF,TGCAGTGCTAGAGATGGGGGGCAGCGCCACAATGAGCAGTTCTTC